The 22 T cell receptor beta chains listed next were all sequenced from one sample in a study of shared clonotypes between healthy human individuals. Assay: immunoSEQ multiplex PCR; the TCRdb copy retains only in-frame clones and omits some. Here the sample spans approximately 400,000 clones, about 96% being singletons. Sequencing was carried out using memory CD8+ T cells sorted from blood. Subset: CD45RO+ cells pooled with CCR7-negative TemRA cells. The receptor source for this set is a young man in good health.

About this clone: The junction shows a germline mismatch at one end, possibly a read error. Other DNA sequences in the same sample also yield this CDR3. V is TRBV7-9 and J is TRBJ2-2; 11 nucleotides align to TRBD2. Germline CDR1 is SEHNR and CDR2 is FQNEAQ (reference sequence). The CDR3 loop spans 14 amino acids. The CDR3 region is CASSLAGGTGELFF. DNA of the CDR3: TGTGCCAGCAGCCTAGCGGGAGGAACCGGGGAGCTGTTTTTT.

This clone was recorded once. The chain has TRBV5-1 and TRBJ2-1, with D possibly matching TRBD1 (6 bases). Germline V gene lookup returns CDR1 SGHRS and CDR2 YFSETQ. Trimming removed 5 bases at V and 6 bases at J, with 12 bases between. There are 13 residues in the CDR3. CDR3: CASSIPGVNEQFF. The DNA for the CDR3 is TGCGCCAGCAGTATTCCAGGGGTCAATGAGCAGTTCTTC.

This rearrangement joins TRBV4-2 to TRBJ2-1, with D perhaps TRBD2 (6 bases). The length of the CDR3 is 16 residues. The germline CDR1 and CDR2 sequences are LGHNA and YNFKEQ. V was pared by 0 bases and J by 8 bases, with 17 bases between. As DNA, the CDR3 is TGTGCCAGCAGCCAAGATTCGGGGATGGGAGGCCATGAGCAGTTCTTC. It is translated as CASSQDSGMGGHEQFF.

This chain joins TRBV2 and TRBJ2-7; D is possibly TRBD1 (6 bases). Germline-derived CDR1 and CDR2 are SNHLY and FYNNEI. V lost 2 bases and J lost 3, with 14 bases in between. The CDR3 contains 15 residues. The CDR3 DNA follows: TGTGCCAGCAGTGAACAGGACAGCATTTTCTACGAGCAGTACTTC. Residues: CASSEQDSIFYEQYF.

The CDR3 coding sequence is TGTGCCAGCAGCTTCCCCTGGTTCAATCAGCCCCAGCATTTT. It specifies CASSFPWFNQPQHF. The chain joins TRBV5-8 to TRBJ1-5; D not certain. CDR3 length: 14 residues. The germline V gene has CDR1 SGHTS and CDR2 YDEGEE. The ends were cut back, 2 bases at V and 3 bases at J, with 9 bases in the middle. The complete variable domain, with remaining parts taken from reference TRBV5-8 and TRBJ1-5, reads EAGVTQSPTHLIKTRGQQATLRCSPISGHTSVYWYQQALGLGLQFLLWYDEGEERNRGNFPPRFSGRQFPNYSSELNVNALELEDSALYLCASSFPWFNQPQHFGDGTRLSIL.

This chain connects TRBV4-1 to TRBJ2-2; a weak D match, TRBD2 (6 bases). Germline CDR1 is MGHRA and CDR2 is YSYEKL. This CDR3 spans 17 amino acids. V was clipped by 1 base and J by 1 base, with 13 bases between them. The CDR3 region has the DNA TGCGCCAGCAGCCAAGGAACTTTAGCGGAGAACACCGGGGAGCTGTTTTTT. Translating it yields CASSQGTLAENTGELFF.

This clone came up once. CDR3 coding DNA: TGTGCCAGCAGTTACTCTACTAGCGGGATAAGTCAGTTCTTC. This gives the protein CASSYSTSGISQFF. The V gene is TRBV6-6, the J gene TRBJ2-1; TRBD2 aligns across 10 bases. The V gene end was trimmed by 0 bases and the J gene end by 13 bases; junction bases not matched to a gene: 6. From germline, CDR1 is MNHNY and CDR2 SVGAGI (reference sequence). This CDR3 has 14 amino acids.

The chain employs TRBV7-9 and TRBJ2-7, with 9 nucleotides matching TRBD1. This CDR3 is built from 15 residues. CDR1 is SEHNR and CDR2 is FQNEAQ in the germline V gene (reference sequence). V was clipped by 5 bases and J by 3 bases; unmatched bases: 8. Here the CDR3 DNA reads TGTGCCAGCAGCCCCCCGGGACAGGGATTCTACGAGCAGTACTTC. Protein product: CASSPPGQGFYEQYF.

The chain joins TRBV7-9 to TRBJ1-1, with D hard to call. From germline, CDR1 is SEHNR and CDR2 FQNEAQ (reference sequence). Trimming pared 5 bases from V and 0 bases from J, leaving 13 bases between. The CDR3 runs to 15 residues. The CDR3 DNA is TGTGCCAGCAGCGTCATGACACTAATGAACACTGAAGCTTTCTTT. It codes for CASSVMTLMNTEAFF.

The chain links TRBV18 to TRBJ2-7; 7 positions agree with TRBD1. CDR1 and CDR2 from the germline V gene are KGHSH and LQKENI. CDR3 length: 15 amino acids. Unmatched junction bases numbered 8, after V lost 5 bases and J lost 1 base. CDR3 nucleotide sequence: TGTGCCAGCTCAGGTCCGGGACAGAGATCCTACGAGCAGTACTTC. It encodes CASSGPGQRSYEQYF.

The V gene is TRBV2, the J gene TRBJ2-3; D remains unclear. This CDR3 has 14 amino acids. V lost 4 bases to trimming and J lost 0 bases, with 8 bases between them. In germline, CDR1 is SNHLY, CDR2 FYNNEI. The CDR3 sequence is CASSGGLSTDTQYF. The CDR3 region has the DNA TGTGCCAGCAGTGGCGGTCTAAGCACAGATACGCAGTATTTT.

The chain carries TRBV9 and TRBJ1-5; D possibly corresponds to TRBD1 (6 bases). This CDR3 comprises 14 residues. The V and J ends lost 4 bases and 2 bases respectively, with 10 bases between them. Per the germline V gene, CDR1 is SGDLS and CDR2 is YYNGEE. CDR3 sequence reads: CASSTGSGNQPQHF. The CDR3 DNA follows: TGTGCCAGCAGCACAGGGTCAGGCAATCAGCCCCAGCATTTT.

V gene TRBV9 combines with J gene TRBJ2-3; 7 nucleotides match TRBD1. This CDR3 contains 14 residues. CDR1 is SGDLS, CDR2 YYNGEE, per germline. V lost 4 bases, J lost 1 base, and 3 bases stayed unmatched. The CDR3 loop is CASSLTGGTDTQYF. For the CDR3, the DNA is TGTGCCAGCAGCCTCACAGGGGGCACAGATACGCAGTATTTT.

The CDR3 sequence: CASRLGGGTGNHRVSYEQYF. In DNA, the CDR3 is TGCGCCAGCAGGCTGGGTGGGGGGACAGGGAACCATCGTGTGAGTTACGAGCAGTACTTC. The chain links TRBV5-1 to TRBJ2-7; 9 bases map to TRBD1. V trimming: 5 bases; J trimming: 4 bases; junction bases outside the gene matches: 25. The CDR3 extends over 20 amino acids. CDR1 SGHRS and CDR2 YFSETQ come from the germline V gene.

The chain carries TRBV6-6 and TRBJ1-4; D uncertain. CDR3 length: 12 amino acids. Germline V gene sequence: CDR1 MNHNY, CDR2 SVGAGI (reference sequence). V was pared by 2 bases and J by 8 bases, with 6 bases between. CDR3: CASSYAREKLFF. The DNA of the CDR3 is TGTGCCAGCAGTTACGCCAGGGAAAAACTGTTTTTT.

The chain has TRBV28 and TRBJ2-6, with D unclear. The CDR3 consists of 12 residues. Germline CDR1 is MDHEN and CDR2 is SYDVKM. Between the trimmed V and J ends, which lost 5 bases and 4 bases, there was a span of 3 bases. CDR3 amino acids: CASSTGANVLTF. The CDR3 DNA follows: TGTGCCAGCAGTACCGGGGCCAACGTCCTGACTTTC.

V and J are TRBV28 and TRBJ2-7; 9 bases are shared with TRBD1. From germline, CDR1 is MDHEN and CDR2 SYDVKM. CDR3 length equals 16 residues. V shed 5 bases and J 4 bases; nucleotides not matched to a gene: 12. The CDR3 region is CASSPYRDRARYEQYF. DNA for the CDR3: TGTGCCAGCAGTCCCTATCGGGACAGGGCCCGGTACGAGCAGTACTTC.

The chain carries TRBV25-1 and TRBJ1-5, with 7 positions matching TRBD1. This CDR3 has 15 residues. Unmatched junction bases numbered 6, after V lost 5 bases and J lost 2 bases. Looked up from germline, CDR1 is MGHDK and CDR2 is SYGVNS. CDR3 loop: CASSRTGDGNQPQHF. CDR3 in DNA: TGTGCCAGCAGTCGTACAGGGGACGGCAATCAGCCCCAGCATTTT.

The chain joins TRBV7-9 to TRBJ2-1, with 8 bases identical to TRBD2. The CDR3 length is 19 residues. Germline V gene data show CDR1 as SEHNR and CDR2 as FQNEAQ (reference sequence). The J segment lost 0 bases and the V segment lost 5 bases, leaving 15 bases of the junction unmatched. This CDR3 is CASSPSPLLAVSSYNEQFF. CDR3 nucleotides: TGTGCCAGCAGCCCCAGCCCCCTACTAGCGGTTAGCTCCTACAATGAGCAGTTCTTC. Drawing the rest from reference TRBV7-9 and TRBJ2-1, the complete variable domain is DTGVSQNPRHKITKRGQNVTFRCDPISEHNRLYWYRQTLGQGPEFLTYFQNEAQLEKSRLLSDRFSAERPKGSFSTLEIQRTEQGDSAMYLCASSPSPLLAVSSYNEQFFGPGTRLTVL.

The gene calls are TRBV7-2 and TRBJ1-5; D is unclear. From germline, CDR1 is SGHTA and CDR2 FQGNSA. Trimming took off 1 base at V and 0 bases at J, with 10 bases between the two ends. This CDR3 contains 16 residues. CDR3 in amino acids: CASSLVGRDSNQPQHF. DNA for the CDR3: TGTGCCAGCAGCTTAGTTGGGAGGGATAGCAATCAGCCCCAGCATTTT. Based on the CDR3 plus reference TRBV7-2 and TRBJ1-5, the full variable domain is GAGVSQSPSNKVTEKGKDVELRCDPISGHTALYWYRQSLGQGLEFLIYFQGNSAPDKSGLPSDRFSAERTGGSVSTLTIQRTQQEDSAVYLCASSLVGRDSNQPQHFGDGTRLSIL.

The J gene is TRBJ2-5, the V gene TRBV6-5; 7 positions match TRBD1. The germline V gene has CDR1 MNHEY and CDR2 SVGAGI. With 4 bases clipped from V and 1 base from J, the junction kept 3 bases outside the gene matches. This CDR3 is 14 amino acids long. The CDR3 sequence is CASSSRQGQETQYF. In DNA form, the CDR3 reads TGTGCCAGCAGTTCCCGACAGGGCCAAGAGACCCAGTACTTC.

This chain connects TRBV30 to TRBJ2-7; D is possibly TRBD2 (6 bases). The length of the CDR3 is 13 residues. The V end lost 4 bases, the J end lost 0 bases, and 10 bases lay between the germline ends. The germline CDR1 and CDR2 sequences are GTSNPN and SVGIG (reference sequence). CDR3 DNA: TGTGCCTGGACCGACGGGAGCTCCTACGAGCAGTACTTC. Translation: CAWTDGSSYEQYF.